The 8 T cell receptor beta chains reported below all come from one sample, sequenced in a study of cytomegalovirus exposure and HLA in healthy donors. Primers: 60 Vbeta forward and 13 Jbeta reverse. Only in-frame clones appear in the TCRdb table, and some are missing; sequencing was by immunoSEQ multiplex PCR. The sample totals 130,000 or so clones. Sequenced material: PBMCs. All receptors derive from a woman between 18 and 29 years old in good health and CMV-seronegative.

The chain employs TRBV6-1 and TRBJ2-5; the match to TRBD1 covers 7 bases. Germline CDR1 and CDR2: MNHNS and SASEGT. With V trimmed by 4 bases and J by 4 bases, 9 bases remained unmatched. The CDR3 contains 15 residues. The CDR3 region has the DNA TGTGCCAGCAGTGTCCTGGCAGGGGGTGGAGAGACCCAGTACTTC. Its protein product is CASSVLAGGGETQYF.

CDR3 region: CASSLDPQGTIYF. The CDR3 region has the DNA TGTGCCAGCAGCTTAGATCCCCAGGGGACCATATATTTT. The J gene is TRBJ1-3, the V gene TRBV7-2; possibly TRBD1 for D (6 bases). The length of the CDR3 is 13 residues. Per the germline V gene, CDR1 is SGHTA and CDR2 is FQGNSA. Trimming took 1 base from V and 10 from J, leaving 11 bases between them.

The chain combines TRBV7-9 with TRBJ1-1; TRBD1 aligns across 7 bases. This CDR3 has 15 residues. Germline trimming cut 4 bases from V and 1 base from J; bases unmatched to any gene: 6. Germline V CDR1 and CDR2: SEHNR, FQNEAQ (reference sequence). The CDR3 is CASSSQGRKNTEAFF. In DNA, the CDR3 is TGTGCCAGCAGCTCACAGGGGAGGAAGAACACTGAAGCTTTCTTT.

CDR3 region: CASSWGHPGTDTQYF. The CDR3 coding sequence is TGTGCCAGCAGTTGGGGACACCCTGGCACAGATACGCAGTATTTT. The V call is TRBV2, the J call TRBJ2-3, with D possibly matching TRBD1 (6 bases). Between the trimmed V and J ends, which lost 5 bases and 1 base, there was a span of 13 bases. Germline V gene lookup returns CDR1 SNHLY and CDR2 FYNNEI. This CDR3 spans 15 amino acids.

The genes are TRBV5-1 and TRBJ2-7; the D gene is possibly TRBD2 (5 bases). Trimming left V 4 bases short and J 2 bases short, with 13 bases between. The germline V gene encodes CDR1 SGHRS and CDR2 YFSETQ. CDR3 length equals 14 residues. The CDR3 DNA reads as TGCGCCAGCAGCGTGCCGGGATCAGCCTACGAGCAGTACTTC. Translated: CASSVPGSAYEQYF.

The genes are TRBV25-1 and TRBJ2-1; 8 positions agree with TRBD2. The germline V gene encodes CDR1 MGHDK and CDR2 SYGVNS. CDR3 length equals 15 residues. V lost 4 bases to trimming and J lost 10 bases; unmatched junction nucleotides: 12. CDR3 protein: CASSVTSSGLKEQFF. CDR3 in DNA: TGTGCCAGCAGTGTCACATCTAGCGGGCTTAAAGAGCAGTTCTTC.

The gene calls are TRBV27 and TRBJ1-1; D possibly corresponds to TRBD1 (6 bases). The CDR3 is made up of 16 amino acids. V was shortened by 3 bases and J by 5 bases, with 19 bases between the two germline ends. CDR1 is MNHEY, CDR2 SMNVEV, per germline (reference sequence). CDR3 DNA sequence: TGTGCCAGCAGTTTGAGTCAGGGGATAAGGAGGACTGAAGCTTTCTTT. It codes for CASSLSQGIRRTEAFF.

This chain joins TRBV27 and TRBJ2-5, with D perhaps matching TRBD1 (5 bases). The V end was cut by 3 bases, the J end by 5 bases, with 13 bases between. The CDR3 contains 14 residues. Germline-derived CDR1 and CDR2 are MNHEY and SMNVEV (reference sequence). The CDR3 here is CASSFQGTLETQYF. The CDR3 DNA sequence: TGTGCCAGCAGTTTTCAGGGTACTCTGGAGACCCAGTACTTC.